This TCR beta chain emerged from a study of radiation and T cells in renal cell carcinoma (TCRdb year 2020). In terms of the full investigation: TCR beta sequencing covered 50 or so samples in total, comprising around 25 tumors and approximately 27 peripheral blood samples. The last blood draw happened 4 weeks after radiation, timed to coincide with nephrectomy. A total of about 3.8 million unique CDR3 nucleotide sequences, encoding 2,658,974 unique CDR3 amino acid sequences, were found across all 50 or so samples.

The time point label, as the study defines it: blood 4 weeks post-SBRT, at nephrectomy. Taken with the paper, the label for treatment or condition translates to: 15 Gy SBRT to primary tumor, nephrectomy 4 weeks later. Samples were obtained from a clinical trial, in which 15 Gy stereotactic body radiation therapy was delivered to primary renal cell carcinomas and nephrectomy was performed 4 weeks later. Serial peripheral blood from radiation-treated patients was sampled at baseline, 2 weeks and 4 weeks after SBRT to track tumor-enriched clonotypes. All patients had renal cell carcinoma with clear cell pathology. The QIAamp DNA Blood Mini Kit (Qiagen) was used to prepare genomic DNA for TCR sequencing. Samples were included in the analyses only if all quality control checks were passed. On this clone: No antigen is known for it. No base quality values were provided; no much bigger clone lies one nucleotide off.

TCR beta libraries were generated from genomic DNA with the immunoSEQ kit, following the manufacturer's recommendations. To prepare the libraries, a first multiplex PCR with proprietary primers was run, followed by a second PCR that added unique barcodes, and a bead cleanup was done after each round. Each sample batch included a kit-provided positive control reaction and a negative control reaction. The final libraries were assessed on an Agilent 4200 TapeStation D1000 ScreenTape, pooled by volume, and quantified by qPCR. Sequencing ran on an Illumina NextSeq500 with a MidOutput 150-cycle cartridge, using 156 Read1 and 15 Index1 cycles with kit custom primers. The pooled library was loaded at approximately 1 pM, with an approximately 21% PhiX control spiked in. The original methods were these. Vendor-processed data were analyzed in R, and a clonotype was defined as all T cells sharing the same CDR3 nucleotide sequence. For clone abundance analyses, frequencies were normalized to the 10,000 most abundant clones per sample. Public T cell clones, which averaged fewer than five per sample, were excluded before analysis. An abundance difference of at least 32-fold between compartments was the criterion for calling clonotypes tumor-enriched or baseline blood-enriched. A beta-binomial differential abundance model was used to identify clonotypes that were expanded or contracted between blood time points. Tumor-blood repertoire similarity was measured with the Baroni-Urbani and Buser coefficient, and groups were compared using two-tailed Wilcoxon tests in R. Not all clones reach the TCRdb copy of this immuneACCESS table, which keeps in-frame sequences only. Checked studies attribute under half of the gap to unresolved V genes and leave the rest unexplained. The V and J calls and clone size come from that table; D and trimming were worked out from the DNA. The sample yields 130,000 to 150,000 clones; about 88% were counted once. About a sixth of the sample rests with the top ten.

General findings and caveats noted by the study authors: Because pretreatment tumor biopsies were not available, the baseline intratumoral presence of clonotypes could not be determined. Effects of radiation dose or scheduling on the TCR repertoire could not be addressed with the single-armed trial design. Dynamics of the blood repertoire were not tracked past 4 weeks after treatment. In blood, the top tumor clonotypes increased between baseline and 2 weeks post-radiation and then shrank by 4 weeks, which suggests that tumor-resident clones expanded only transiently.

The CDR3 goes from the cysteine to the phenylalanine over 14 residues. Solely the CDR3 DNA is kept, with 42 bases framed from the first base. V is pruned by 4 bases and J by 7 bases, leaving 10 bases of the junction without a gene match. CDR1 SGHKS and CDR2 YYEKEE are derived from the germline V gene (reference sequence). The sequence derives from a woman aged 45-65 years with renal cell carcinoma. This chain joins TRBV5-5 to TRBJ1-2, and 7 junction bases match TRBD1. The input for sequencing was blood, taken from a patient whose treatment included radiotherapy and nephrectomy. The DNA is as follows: TGTGCCAGCAGCCCCGTAGGGGGCGGTTTTGGCTACACCTTC. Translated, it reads CASSPVGGGFGYTF.